This TCR beta chain was observed in a study of blood T cell repertoires in COVID-19. Study as a whole: Sites across the United States, Italy and Spain contributed samples from acute and convalescent COVID-19. Sources were T cells, B-cell-depleted T cells, or PBMCs; the material itself was cDNA or gDNA.

This clone was seen once. This CDR3 has 15 residues. J lost 4 bases, V lost 8 bases, and 8 bases had no gene match. Germline assignment: CDR1 LNHNV and CDR2 YYDKDF (reference sequence). Study processing details: Amplification from reference gene primers served as the basis for estimated nucleated cell counts. Clones were sequenced by immunoSEQ multiplex PCR, and TCRdb holds only the in-frame ones, with some missing. V and J calls and clone size are copied from that table; D and trimming were computed from the DNA. The sample has tens of thousands of clones, 70% to 85% seen once. The chain is built from TRBV15 and TRBJ2-2; 9 positions match TRBD2. This TCR came from a man aged 60-69 years with acute or convalescent COVID-19. The sequenced sample was peripheral blood. The CDR3 protein is CATAGGGAGTGELFF. The CDR3, as DNA: TGTGCCACCGCTGGCGGGGGGGCGGGCACCGGGGAGCTGTTTTTT. Variable domain in full (rest from reference TRBV15 and TRBJ2-2): DAMVIQNPRYQVTQFGKPVTLSCSQTLNHNVMYWYQQKSSQAPKLLFHYYDKDFNNEADTPDNFQSRRPNTSFCFLDIRSPGLGDTAMYLCATAGGGAGTGELFFGEGSRLTVL.